A single sample is the source of the 2 T cell receptor beta chains below, sequenced in a study of cytomegalovirus exposure and HLA in healthy donors. PCR used 60 Vbeta primers and 13 Jbeta primers. TCRdb's table, derived via immunoSEQ multiplex PCR, lists solely in-frame clones and lacks some. The sample holds roughly 120,000 clones, approximately 72% seen once. Sequencing was performed on PBMCs. Receptors originate from a man aged 60 to 69 in good health and CMV-seropositive.

V usage is TRBV5-4 and J usage is TRBJ2-7; 10 nucleotides line up with TRBD1. This CDR3 is 15 amino acids long. The V gene's germline CDR1 is SGHNT and CDR2 YYREEE (reference sequence). J gave up 4 bases and V 5 bases, and 9 bases lay outside the gene matches. DNA of the CDR3: TGTGCCAGCAGGATCGGACAGGGGGAAGTATACGAGCAGTACTTC. This encodes CASRIGQGEVYEQYF. The whole variable domain, filled in from reference TRBV5-4 and TRBJ2-7, reads ETGVTQSPTHLIKTRGQQVTLRCSSQSGHNTVSWYQQALGQGPQFIFQYYREEENGRGNFPPRFSGLQFPNYSSELNVNALELDDSALYLCASRIGQGEVYEQYFGPGTRLTVT.

V usage is TRBV6-6 and J usage is TRBJ1-1; the D gene is possibly TRBD1 (6 bases). The CDR3 has 14 residues. CDR1 is MNHNY and CDR2 is SVGAGI in the germline V gene (reference sequence). V was pared by 4 bases and J by 1 base, with 10 bases between. The CDR3 sequence: CASSSQGTNTEAFF. The CDR3 nucleotides read TGTGCCAGCAGTTCGCAGGGGACGAACACTGAAGCTTTCTTT.